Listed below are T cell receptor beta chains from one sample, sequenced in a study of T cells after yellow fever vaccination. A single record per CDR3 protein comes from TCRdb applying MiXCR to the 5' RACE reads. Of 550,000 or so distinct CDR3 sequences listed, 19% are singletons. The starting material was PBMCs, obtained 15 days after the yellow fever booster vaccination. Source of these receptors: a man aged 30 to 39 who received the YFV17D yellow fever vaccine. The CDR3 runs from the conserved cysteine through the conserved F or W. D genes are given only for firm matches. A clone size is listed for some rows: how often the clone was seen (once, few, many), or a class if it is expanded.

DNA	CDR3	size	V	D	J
TGTGCCAGCAGTGAGGACAGGGTTGATGAAAAACTGTTTTTT	CASSEDRVDEKLFF	few	TRBV25-1	TRBD1	TRBJ1-4
TGTGCCAGCAGTTTCAGACAGGGGGATTCAAGTGAGCAGTTCTTC	CASSFRQGDSSEQFF	many	TRBV12-3/TRBV12-4	TRBD1	TRBJ2-1
TGTGCCAGCAGTTTCGCTCCGCGCGAGCAGTACTTC	CASSFAPREQYF	few	TRBV12-3/TRBV12-4	NA	TRBJ2-7
TGTGCCAGCAGTACCGGGACTAGTTTTGGCGAGCAGTACTTC	CASSTGTSFGEQYF	NA	TRBV12-3/TRBV12-4	TRBD2	TRBJ2-7
TGTGCCAGCAGTTCCCTACAGGGCAACACCGGGGAGCTGTTTTTT	CASSSLQGNTGELFF	few	TRBV12-3/TRBV12-4	NA	TRBJ2-2
TGCGCCAGCAGCCCCGGACTCATTGGGACAGATACGCAGTATTTT	CASSPGLIGTDTQYF	few	TRBV4-1	NA	TRBJ2-3
TGTGCCAGCAGCTTAAACTCCCCCGGGACCCAGTACTTC	CASSLNSPGTQYF	few	TRBV7-2	NA	TRBJ2-5
TGCGCCAGCAGCTTAGGTCAGCTTAATGAAAAACTGTTTTTT	CASSLGQLNEKLFF	many	TRBV5-1	NA	TRBJ1-4
TGTGCCTGGAGTATTCTAAGACTAGTACATAATGAGCAGTTCTTC	CAWSILRLVHNEQFF	NA	TRBV30	NA	TRBJ2-1
TGTGCCAGCAGCGTAGGCGGGAGTCCAGATACGCAGTATTTT	CASSVGGSPDTQYF	NA	TRBV9	TRBD2	TRBJ2-3
TGCAGTGCTAGGGCCCAGGGAACCATGAACACTGAAGCTTTCTTT	CSARAQGTMNTEAFF	few	TRBV20-1	NA	TRBJ1-1
TGTGCCAGCGAGGGGTTGACCTACGAGCAGTACTTC	CASEGLTYEQYF	few	TRBV3-1	NA	TRBJ2-7
TGCGCCAGCAGCCAAGAAGGTAACACGCAGTATTTT	CASSQEGNTQYF	few	TRBV4-3	NA	TRBJ2-3
TGTGCCAGCAGCTATGGGACTAGCGGGAGAGTCTTC	CASSYGTSGRVF	NA	TRBV7-2	TRBD2	TRBJ2-1
TGTGCCAGTCAGGACTTAGGGGCAACTGAAAAACTGTTTTTT	CASQDLGATEKLFF	few	TRBV30	NA	TRBJ1-4
TGTGTCACTCTGGCAGTCCCCTACGAGCAGTACTTC	CVTLAVPYEQYF	NA	TRBV6-6	NA	TRBJ2-7
TGTGCCAGCAGCGCCTCCGGGACTATTCCCCAAGAGACCCAGTACTTC	CASSASGTIPQETQYF	few	TRBV9	TRBD2	TRBJ2-5
TGCGCCAGCAGCCTCTCTCAGGGGGCGTTAGATACGCAGTATTTT	CASSLSQGALDTQYF	few	TRBV4-3	TRBD1	TRBJ2-3
TGTGCCAGCAGCTCCCGGGCACAAGAGACCCAGTACTTC	CASSSRAQETQYF	NA	TRBV9	NA	TRBJ2-5
TGTGCCAGCAGCTCCCGGACTAGCGGGAGGGGAGGCACAGATACGCAGTATTTT	CASSSRTSGRGGTDTQYF	NA	TRBV11-2	TRBD2	TRBJ2-3
TGTGCCAGCAGCGTAGGGCAGGGGTCATATGGCTACACCTTC	CASSVGQGSYGYTF	few	TRBV9	NA	TRBJ1-2
TGCAGTGCCCGGACCTCAGGGGGCCTCTACGAGCAGTACTTC	CSARTSGGLYEQYF	NA	TRBV20-1	TRBD1	TRBJ2-7
TGCGCCAGCAGCCAAGGGGCCTCCGGGACAGTATACAATGAGCAGTTCTTC	CASSQGASGTVYNEQFF	NA	TRBV4-3	TRBD1	TRBJ2-1
TGTGCCAGTAGTATAATCTTCGTCAGCGGGGCCGGGGAGCTGTTTTTT	CASSIIFVSGAGELFF	few	TRBV19	TRBD2	TRBJ2-2
TGCAGCGTTGAAGCAGGGCTGGAGACCCAGTACTTC	CSVEAGLETQYF	NA	TRBV29-1	NA	TRBJ2-5
TGTGCCAGCAGCGGGATCGGACAGGACTCGAGAAGGGTCAATGAGCAGTTCTTC	CASSGIGQDSRRVNEQFF	few	TRBV9	TRBD1	TRBJ2-1
TGTGCCAGCAGCTCAATCAGGCGGGGGACCGGGACAATTAGCGAGCAGTACTTC	CASSSIRRGTGTISEQYF	NA	TRBV11-2	NA	TRBJ2-7
TGTGCCAGCTCCCTTTTCCCTCCGGGAGGGGGCTACAATGAGCAGTTCTTC	CASSLFPPGGGYNEQFF	NA	TRBV18	TRBD2	TRBJ2-1
TGTGCCAGCAGCCCAGGGAGGGGTCTCTATGGCTACACCTTC	CASSPGRGLYGYTF	few	TRBV11-2	NA	TRBJ1-2
TGTGCCAGCAGAACGATCCCGACTAGCAACAAAAATAGCCCCAAAAACATTCAGTACTTC	CASRTIPTSNKNSPKNIQYF	few	TRBV4-2	TRBD2	TRBJ2-4
TGTGCCACCAGCAAGCGACTAGCGTACAATGAGCAGTTCTTC	CATSKRLAYNEQFF	NA	TRBV15	TRBD2	TRBJ2-1
TGTGCCATCGGGGGGCATGAGCAGTTCTTC	CAIGGHEQFF	NA	TRBV10-3	NA	TRBJ2-1
TGTGCCAGTGTATGGGGGATGGGGATGTCCAATGAGCAGTTCTTC	CASVWGMGMSNEQFF	NA	TRBV7-2	NA	TRBJ2-1
TGTGCCAGCACGGGGGCTAGCGGGAGTATGAGTGAGCAGTTCTTC	CASTGASGSMSEQFF	NA	TRBV7-9	TRBD2	TRBJ2-1
TGTGCCATCAGTGGCCAGCGGGGGACCGGGGAGCTGTTTTTT	CAISGQRGTGELFF	NA	TRBV10-3	TRBD2	TRBJ2-2
TGCAGTGCTAGAGCTACGGCTGGGACCCAGTACTTC	CSARATAGTQYF	NA	TRBV20-1	NA	TRBJ2-5
TGTGCCAGCAGCTTATCGGCTGGTTACGGGATGGGCACCGGGGAGCTGTTTTTT	CASSLSAGYGMGTGELFF	NA	TRBV7-3	NA	TRBJ2-2
TGTGCCAGCAGCTTAGCTCTCAGCTCCTACAATGAGCAGTTCTTC	CASSLALSSYNEQFF	many	TRBV5-5	NA	TRBJ2-1
TGTGCCAGCAGTTACTCTAGGACGGTTAACACTGAAGCTTTCTTT	CASSYSRTVNTEAFF	few	TRBV6-5	NA	TRBJ1-1
TGCAGTGCTAGCCCCGGGGGTCCGGCCGGGGAGCTGTTTTTT	CSASPGGPAGELFF	NA	TRBV20-1	NA	TRBJ2-2
TGTGCCAGCAGCAGCCCCTCCAACTCTGGGGCCAACGTCCTGACTTTC	CASSSPSNSGANVLTF	NA	TRBV5-6	NA	TRBJ2-6
TGTGCCACGGGGGAGGGGGCAGGCGGGGAAAGAGATGAGCAGTTCTTC	CATGEGAGGERDEQFF	NA	TRBV15	NA	TRBJ2-1
TGTGCCACCAGTGATTTCCACGGGACTAGCGAAGAGACCCAGTACTTC	CATSDFHGTSEETQYF	NA	TRBV24-1	TRBD2	TRBJ2-5
TGTGCCAGTAGTAGGGACAGGCACCGAGAGACCCAGTACTTC	CASSRDRHRETQYF	NA	TRBV19	TRBD1	TRBJ2-5
TGCAGTGCCCCGCCGAGAAGCGGCTTAGACTACGAGCAGTACTTC	CSAPPRSGLDYEQYF	many	TRBV20-1	NA	TRBJ2-7
TGTGCCAGCAGCCAACGACAGGGGGATACGCAGTATTTT	CASSQRQGDTQYF	few	TRBV3-1	TRBD1	TRBJ2-3
TGTGCCAGCAGTCCCCAGGGACAGGAAAACATTCAGTACTTC	CASSPQGQENIQYF	few	TRBV6-1	TRBD1	TRBJ2-4
TGTGCCATCTCTAGCGGGGCTACGGTGGGGAATGAGCAGTTCTTC	CAISSGATVGNEQFF	few	TRBV10-3	TRBD2	TRBJ2-1